Below are 10 T cell receptor beta chains sequenced from a single sample in a study of T cell changes during pregnancy in multiple sclerosis. Measured with immunoSEQ multiplex PCR; TCRdb has only the in-frame clones, and not every one. This table holds 35,000 to 55,000 clones, 75% to 95% found once. Sequenced here: CD4+ T cells from peripheral blood mononuclear cells, sampled before pregnancy. These receptors originate from a female donor with multiple sclerosis, enrolled in a pregnancy study.

This rearrangement joins TRBV29-1 to TRBJ1-2, with D maybe TRBD1 (6 bases). V shed 4 bases and J shed 0 bases, with 9 bases lying between them. This CDR3 region has 13 residues. Looked up from germline, CDR1 is SQVTM and CDR2 is ANQGSEA. CDR3 amino acids: CSVGQEPNYGYTF. CDR3 nucleotide sequence: TGCAGCGTTGGACAGGAGCCTAACTATGGCTACACCTTC.

The V gene is TRBV28, the J gene TRBJ2-7; 10 bases align to TRBD2. V dropped 4 bases and J dropped 10; count of bases not matched to a gene: 13. Germline V CDR1 and CDR2: MDHEN, SYDVKM. CDR3 length: 15 residues. In DNA form, the CDR3 reads TGTGCCAGCAGTTCCCTAGCGGGAGTGCTACGAGCACAGTACTTC. It yields the protein CASSSLAGVLRAQYF.

The chain carries TRBV19 and TRBJ2-5; 7 bases match TRBD2. After removal of 7 bases from V and 7 bases from J, the junction contained 12 bases not matched to a gene. Per germline, CDR1 LNHDA and CDR2 SQIVND (reference sequence). CDR3 size: 14 residues. This CDR3 is CASTTTSPTGTQYF. The DNA of the CDR3 is TGTGCCAGTACCACGACTAGCCCTACAGGGACCCAGTACTTC.

The chain couples TRBV19 to TRBJ2-7; TRBD2 is a possible D gene (5 bases). V was pared by 6 bases and J by 2 bases, with 20 bases between. This CDR3 has 16 amino acids. Germline CDR1 and CDR2: LNHDA and SQIVND (reference sequence). This CDR3 is CASSRPGKRNTYEQYF. The CDR3 nucleotides read TGTGCCAGTAGCAGGCCGGGGAAGAGGAATACCTACGAGCAGTACTTC.

The chain joins TRBV5-4 to TRBJ2-5; 8 nucleotides align to TRBD1. J was trimmed by 3 bases and V by 1 base; bases with no gene match: 5. CDR1 is SGHNT, CDR2 YYREEE, per germline (reference sequence). CDR3 size: 15 residues. The CDR3, as DNA: TGTGCCAGCAGCTTGTTTGACAGGGGCGAAGAGACCCAGTACTTC. It is translated as CASSLFDRGEETQYF. Based on the CDR3 plus reference TRBV5-4 and TRBJ2-5, the full variable domain is ETGVTQSPTHLIKTRGQQVTLRCSSQSGHNTVSWYQQALGQGPQFIFQYYREEENGRGNFPPRFSGLQFPNYSSELNVNALELDDSALYLCASSLFDRGEETQYFGPGTRLLVL.

V gene TRBV30 combines with J gene TRBJ2-3, with 9 bases identical to TRBD2. V gave up 3 bases and J gave up 2 bases; unmatched junction bases: 6. The CDR3 has 15 residues. Germline V CDR1 and CDR2: GTSNPN, SVGIG (reference sequence). CDR3 sequence: CAWRFTSGFTDTQYF. The CDR3 bases are TGTGCCTGGAGGTTCACTAGCGGGTTCACAGATACGCAGTATTTT.

This chain joins TRBV27 and TRBJ2-5, with D perhaps TRBD2 (6 bases). CDR3 length: 16 amino acids. V was pared by 6 bases and J by 1 base, with 18 bases between. Per the germline V gene, CDR1 is MNHEY and CDR2 is SMNVEV (reference sequence). CDR3 in amino acids: CASSLGEWDFQETQYF. The CDR3 nucleotides read TGTGCCAGCAGCCTAGGTGAATGGGACTTCCAAGAGACCCAGTACTTC.

CDR3 nucleotide sequence: TGTGCCAGCAGCCCCGACGGGAGTCAAATTAGAGAAGCTTTCTTT. Protein product: CASSPDGSQIREAFF. The V call is TRBV7-3, the J call TRBJ1-1; D remains ambiguous. Trimming left V 5 bases short and J 8 bases short, with 21 bases between. Germline loops: CDR1 SGHTA, CDR2 FQGTGA. This CDR3 comprises 15 residues.

The chain recombines TRBV28 with TRBJ2-1; 12 positions agree with TRBD2. Germline V gene data show CDR1 as MDHEN and CDR2 as SYDVKM. The J segment lost 7 bases and the V segment lost 4 bases, leaving 11 bases of the junction unmatched. The CDR3 consists of 17 residues. As DNA, the CDR3 is TGTGCCAGCAGTTCAGCTAGCGGGAGGGGGTTTTGGAATGAGCAGTTCTTC. It codes for CASSSASGRGFWNEQFF.

The chain combines TRBV6-5 with TRBJ2-7, with TRBD2 matching over 13 bases. CDR1 and CDR2 from the germline V gene are MNHEY and SVGAGI. This CDR3 comprises 14 residues. Germline trimming cut 5 bases from V and 3 bases from J; bases unmatched to any gene: 1. As DNA, the CDR3 is TGTGCCAGCAGTCGGACTAGCGGGAGCTACGAGCAGTACTTC. This codes for CASSRTSGSYEQYF.